This TCR beta chain was sequenced during a study of blood T cell repertoires in COVID-19. Turning to the study itself: Samples of COVID-19 (acute and convalescent) were obtained from the United States, Italy and Spain. Sources were T cells, B-cell-depleted T cells, or PBMCs; the material itself was cDNA or gDNA.

This CDR3 has 16 amino acids. Germline V gene sequence: CDR1 MNHNY, CDR2 SVGAGI (reference sequence). V lost 0 bases and J 7 bases, leaving 18 bases between the germline ends. Under the authors' procedure: Estimated nucleated cell counts came from reference gene primer amplification. The assay was immunoSEQ multiplex PCR, and TCRdb's table has in-frame clones only and misses some. From that table come the V and J calls and clone size; the DNA was used to work out D and trimming. The sample records approximately 75,000 clones, around 67% being singletons. This chain links TRBV6-6 with TRBJ2-5; a weak D match, TRBD2 (6 bases). The sequence was obtained from a human donor with acute or convalescent COVID-19. The donor label of this sample is uncertain. Sequencing was done on a sample of peripheral blood. The CDR3 coding sequence is TGTGCCAGCAGTTACTCCTCATCCCGGACCGGGGGGACCCAGTACTTC. It yields the protein CASSYSSSRTGGTQYF.